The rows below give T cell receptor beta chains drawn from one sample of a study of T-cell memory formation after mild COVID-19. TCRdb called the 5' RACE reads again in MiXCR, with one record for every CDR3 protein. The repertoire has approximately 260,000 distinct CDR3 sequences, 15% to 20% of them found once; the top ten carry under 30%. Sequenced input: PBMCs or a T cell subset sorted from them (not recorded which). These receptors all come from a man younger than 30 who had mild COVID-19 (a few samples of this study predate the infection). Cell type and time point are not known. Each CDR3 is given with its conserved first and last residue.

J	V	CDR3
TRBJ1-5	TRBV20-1	CSARDPTGWAQPQHF
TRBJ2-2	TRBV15	CATGRGVTNTGELFF
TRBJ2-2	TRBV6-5	CASRSGGTDTGELFF
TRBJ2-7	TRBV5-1	CASSFHRDEQYF
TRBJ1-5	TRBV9	CASSVEGSNQPQHF
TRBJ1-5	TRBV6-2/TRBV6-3	CASSALGLGAGPQHF
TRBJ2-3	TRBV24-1	CATSDPDRADTQYF
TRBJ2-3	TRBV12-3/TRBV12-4	CASSRDVTGRDTQYF
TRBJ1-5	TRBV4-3	CASSQVVNQPQHF
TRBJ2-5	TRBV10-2	CASSGREENQETQYF
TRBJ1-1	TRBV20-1	CSARRPDHTEAFF
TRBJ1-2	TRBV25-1	CASGAGGGGYTF
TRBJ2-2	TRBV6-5	CASSYGEGAGELFF
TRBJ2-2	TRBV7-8	CASSPRQAKNTGELFF
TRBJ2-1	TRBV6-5	CASSYDWGPANEQFF
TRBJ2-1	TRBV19	CASSWVGRGHNEQFF
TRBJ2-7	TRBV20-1	CSASSPQGARLIAYEQYF
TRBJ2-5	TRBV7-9	CASSDRLAGYQETQYF
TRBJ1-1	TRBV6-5	CASRTGTSNTEAFF
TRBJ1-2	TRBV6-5	CASSYMGSYGYTF
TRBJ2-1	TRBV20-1	CSARDLGGQVYNEQFF
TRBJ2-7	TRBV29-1	CSAWTGMEGYEQYF
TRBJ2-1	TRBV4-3	CASSQDLGRGRSNEQFF
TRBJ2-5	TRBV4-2	CASSQATGDGETQYF
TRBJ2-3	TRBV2	CAGTGAPDTQYF
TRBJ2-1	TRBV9	CASSPSTSNEQFF
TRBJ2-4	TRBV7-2	CASSLQEGIQYF
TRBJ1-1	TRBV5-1	CASSLAQGGEAFF
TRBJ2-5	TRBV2	CASSKDRYQETQYF
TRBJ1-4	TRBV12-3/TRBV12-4	CASSLGQLEKLFF
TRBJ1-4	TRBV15	CATSRDLDRVEKLFF
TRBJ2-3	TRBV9	CASSAEGGPPSTDTQYF